The entry below gives a single T cell receptor beta chain sequence along with its context. It lacks a known antigen. No much larger clone exists at a distance of one base, and base qualities are not known. These data are taken from a study of blood T cell repertoires in COVID-19 (dated by TCRdb to 2020 to 2022). Study-wide context: Samples from collaborators originated in the United States, Italy and Spain and spanned both the acute and convalescent phases of COVID-19. The material from the prospective study consisted of cDNA or gDNA derived from T cells, B-cell-depleted T cells, or PBMCs. The dataset comprised deeply sampled blood TCRbeta repertoires from subjects exposed to, actively infected with, or recovered from COVID-19. The repertoires were released in a freely available public database meant as a resource for research on the immune response to SARS-CoV-2. Samples came from the ongoing ImmuneRACE study (first 160 participants) plus 1,254 subjects from 6 global collaborators. Nearly every sample came with metadata listing a de-identified subject ID, COVID-19 status, age in years and sex. Where HLA class I and class II types were available, the types were taken from metadata supplied by the sample provider, not from assay-based typing. The investigation overall reported the following: Clinical and demographic metadata were provided uncurated, with the amount varying by source and participant.

V was cut back by 4 bases and J by 3 bases, leaving a gap of 11 bases between them. The germline V gene (reference sequence) provides CDR1 SEHNR and CDR2 FQNEAQ. Inclusive of the bounding cysteine and phenylalanine, the CDR3 is 14 residues long. The kept DNA is CDR3 alone, 42 bases in frame from the first base. Collaborating institutions collected whole blood in K2EDTA tubes following their own protocols. Collaborator samples were shipped for TCRbeta analysis as frozen whole blood, isolated PBMCs, or DNA extracted from either sample type. TCRbeta CDR3 regions were amplified from genomic DNA by means of the immunoSEQ Assay, a bias-controlled multiplex PCR. For the original study's pipeline: The number of nucleated cells in each sample was estimated by amplification of reference gene primers within the assay. To quantify the absolute abundance of each unique TCRbeta CDR3 rearrangement, sequence reads were collapsed and filtered. Productive Simpson clonality was computed per sample as the square root of Simpson's diversity index over productive rearrangements. Not all clones reach the TCRdb copy of this immuneACCESS table, which keeps in-frame sequences only. Checked studies attribute under half of the gap to unresolved V genes and leave the rest unexplained. The V and J calls and clone size were taken over from that table, and D and trimming were inferred from the DNA. Here the sample has 210,000 or so clones; around 78% occur a single time. In total, the top ten clones hold 2.5% to 3.5% of the sample.

The sequence derives from an elderly woman with active or convalescent COVID-19. The sample taken for sequencing was peripheral blood. The rearranged segments are TRBV7-9 and TRBJ2-3; the best D guess is TRBD1, with 6 bases matching. The nucleotides are TGTGCCAGCAGCTCGCACACAGGGACAGATACGCAGTATTTT. Its protein is CASSSHTGTDTQYF.